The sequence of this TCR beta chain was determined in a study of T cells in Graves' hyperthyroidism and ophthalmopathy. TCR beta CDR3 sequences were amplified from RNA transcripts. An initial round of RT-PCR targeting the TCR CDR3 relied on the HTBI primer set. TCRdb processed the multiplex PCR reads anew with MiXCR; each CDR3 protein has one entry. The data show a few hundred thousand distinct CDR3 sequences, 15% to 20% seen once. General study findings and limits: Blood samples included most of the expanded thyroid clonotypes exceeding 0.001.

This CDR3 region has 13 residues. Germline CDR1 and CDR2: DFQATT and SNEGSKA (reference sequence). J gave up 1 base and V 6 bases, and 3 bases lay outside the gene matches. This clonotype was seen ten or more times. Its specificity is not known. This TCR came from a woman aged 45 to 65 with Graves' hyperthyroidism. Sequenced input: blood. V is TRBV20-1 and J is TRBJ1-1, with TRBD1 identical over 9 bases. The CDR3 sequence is CSALTGGNTEAFF. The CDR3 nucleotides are TGCAGTGCGCTGACAGGGGGGAACACTGAAGCTTTCTTT.